Shown below are 4 T cell receptor beta chains from a single sample sequenced in a study of a mutant IDH1 vaccine in newly diagnosed glioma. The time point: week 11, during vaccination. What each vaccine dose contained was 300 ug of mutant IDH1 20-mer peptide, accompanied by topical imiquimod. The protocol was immunoSEQ multiplex PCR, while the TCRdb copy is restricted to in-frame clones and leaves out a portion. The table shows about 21,000 clones, with 89% occurring only once. Their target antigens are unknown. Sequences were derived from PBMCs, sampled from a glioma patient whose treatment included an IDH1 peptide vaccine. These receptors came from a woman in her forties with glioma.

The genes are TRBV7-2 and TRBJ1-5; 7 bases are shared with TRBD1. V shed 1 base and J 6 bases; nucleotides not matched to a gene: 6. The length of the CDR3 is 15 residues. Per the germline V gene, CDR1 is SGHTA and CDR2 is FQGNSA. This CDR3 reads CASSLEGGSAQPQHF. Here the CDR3 DNA reads TGTGCCAGCAGCTTAGAAGGGGGCTCAGCTCAGCCCCAGCATTTT.

This rearrangement joins TRBV20-1 to TRBJ2-7, with unresolved D. V lost 6 bases and J lost 5, with 8 bases in between. From germline, CDR1 is DFQATT and CDR2 SNEGSKA (reference sequence). The CDR3 sequence is 10 residues long. CDR3 region: CSALPHEQYF. In DNA, the CDR3 is TGCAGTGCCTTACCGCACGAGCAGTACTTC.

The chain employs TRBV4-2 and TRBJ1-3; D is perhaps TRBD1 (5 bases). V was pared by 2 bases and J by 0 bases, with 11 bases between. Per the germline V gene, CDR1 is LGHNA and CDR2 is YNFKEQ. The CDR3 consists of 16 residues. CDR3 sequence (DNA): TGTGCCAGCAGCCAACTTAAGGGGTCCTCTGGAAACACCATATATTTT. This gives the protein CASSQLKGSSGNTIYF.

The sample holds one count of this clone. The genes are TRBV7-6 and TRBJ2-1, with D possibly being TRBD2 (5 bases). The V gene's germline CDR1 is SGHVS and CDR2 FNYEAQ. Trimming cost V 0 bases and J 7 bases, with 7 bases left between them. This CDR3 region has 13 residues. The CDR3 nucleotides read TGTGCCAGCAGCTTAGCGACGGGAAATGAGCAGTTCTTC. Amino acid sequence: CASSLATGNEQFF.